This entry concerns a single T cell receptor (beta chain). The V gene lost 8 bases and the J gene lost 5 bases, with 9 bases spanning the gap. This CDR3 has 11 amino acids. The data originate from a study of T cells after yellow fever vaccination. Via MiXCR, TCRdb re-called the 5' RACE reads, giving one row per CDR3 protein. This sample yields 500,000 to 650,000 distinct CDR3 sequences, of which approximately 15% are seen a single time; over 11% belongs to the top ten. Sequenced material: PBMCs, taken on the day of the yellow fever booster vaccination. The TCR comes from a young man who received the YFV17D yellow fever vaccine. The chain employs TRBV12-3 or TRBV12-4 and TRBJ2-5; maybe TRBD2 (5 bases). CDR3 loop: CASGSMETQYF. CDR3 in DNA: TGTGCCAGCGGGAGTATGGAGACCCAGTACTTC.